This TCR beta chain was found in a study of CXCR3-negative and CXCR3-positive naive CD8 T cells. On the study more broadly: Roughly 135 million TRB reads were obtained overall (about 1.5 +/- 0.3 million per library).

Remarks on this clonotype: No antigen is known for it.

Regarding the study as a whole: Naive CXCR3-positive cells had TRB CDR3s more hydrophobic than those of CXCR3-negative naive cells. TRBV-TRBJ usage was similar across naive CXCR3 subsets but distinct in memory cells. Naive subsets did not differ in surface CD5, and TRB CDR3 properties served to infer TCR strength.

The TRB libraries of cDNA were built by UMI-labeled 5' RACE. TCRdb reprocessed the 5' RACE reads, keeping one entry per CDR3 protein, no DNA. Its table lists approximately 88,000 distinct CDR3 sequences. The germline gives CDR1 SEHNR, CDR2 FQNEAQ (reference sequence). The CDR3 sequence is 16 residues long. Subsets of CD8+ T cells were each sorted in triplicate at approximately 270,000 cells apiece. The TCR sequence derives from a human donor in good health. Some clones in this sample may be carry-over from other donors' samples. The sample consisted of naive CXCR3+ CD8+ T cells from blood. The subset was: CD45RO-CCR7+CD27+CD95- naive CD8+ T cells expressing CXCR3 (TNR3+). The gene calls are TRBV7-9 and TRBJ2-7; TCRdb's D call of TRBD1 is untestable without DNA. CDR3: CASSPRQGASLYEQYF.